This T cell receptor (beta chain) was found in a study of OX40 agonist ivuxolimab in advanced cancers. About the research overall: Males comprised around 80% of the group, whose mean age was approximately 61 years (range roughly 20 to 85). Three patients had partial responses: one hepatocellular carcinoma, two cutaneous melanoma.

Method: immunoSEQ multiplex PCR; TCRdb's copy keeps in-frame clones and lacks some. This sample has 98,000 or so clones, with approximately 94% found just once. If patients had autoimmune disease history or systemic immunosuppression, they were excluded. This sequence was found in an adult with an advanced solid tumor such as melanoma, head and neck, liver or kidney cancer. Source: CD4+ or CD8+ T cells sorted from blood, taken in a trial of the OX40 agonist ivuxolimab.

As DNA, the CDR3 is TGTGCCATCAGGTCTTTGAACACTGAAGCTTTCTTT. Amino acid sequence: CAIRSLNTEAFF. The genes are TRBV10-3 and TRBJ1-1; D unclear. V dropped 6 bases and J dropped 0 bases, with 5 bases sitting between them. CDR1 and CDR2 from the germline V gene are ENHRY and SYGVKD. The length of the CDR3 is 12 residues.